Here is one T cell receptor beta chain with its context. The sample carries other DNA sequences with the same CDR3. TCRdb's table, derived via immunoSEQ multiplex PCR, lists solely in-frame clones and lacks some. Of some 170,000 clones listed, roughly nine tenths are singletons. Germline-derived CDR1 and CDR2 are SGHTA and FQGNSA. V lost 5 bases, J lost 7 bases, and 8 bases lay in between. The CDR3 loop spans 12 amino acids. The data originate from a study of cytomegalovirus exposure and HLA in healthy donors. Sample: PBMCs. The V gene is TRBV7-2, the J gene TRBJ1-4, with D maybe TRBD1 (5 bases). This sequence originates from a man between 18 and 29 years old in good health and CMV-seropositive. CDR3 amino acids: CASSPQGEKLFF. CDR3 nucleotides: TGTGCCAGCAGCCCCCAGGGTGAAAAACTGTTTTTT.